This passage covers 23 T cell receptor beta chains from one sample sequenced in a study of blood T cell repertoires in COVID-19. Clones were sequenced by immunoSEQ multiplex PCR, and TCRdb holds only the in-frame ones, with some missing. The data hold fewer than 500,000 clones, with around 89% observed a single time. The specimen sequenced was peripheral blood. The receptors stem from a woman in her twenties or thirties with acute or convalescent COVID-19.

The chain is built from TRBV3-1 (or the pseudogene TRBV3-2) and TRBJ1-6; 8 positions agree with TRBD1. The CDR3 spans 15 residues. From germline, CDR1 is LGHDT and CDR2 YNNKEL (reference sequence). The V segment lost 7 bases and the J segment 10 bases; nucleotides outside the gene matches: 12. CDR3 region: CASTQGGTGGSPLHF. As DNA, the CDR3 is TGTGCCAGCACCCAGGGAGGGACAGGCGGCTCACCCCTCCACTTT.

The V call is TRBV11-2, the J call TRBJ2-3, with a tentative D call TRBD1 (5 bases). The CDR3 is 16 residues long. Trimming pared 1 base from V and 1 base from J, leaving 12 bases between. In germline, CDR1 is SGHAT, CDR2 FQNNGV. CDR3 in amino acids: CASSLGRTLGTDTQYF. In nucleotides, the CDR3 is TGTGCCAGCAGCTTAGGGCGGACACTTGGCACAGATACGCAGTATTTT. Variable domain in full (rest from reference TRBV11-2 and TRBJ2-3): EAGVAQSPRYKIIEKRQSVAFWCNPISGHATLYWYQQILGQGPKLLIQFQNNGVVDDSQLPKDRFSAERLKGVDSTLKIQPAKLEDSAVYLCASSLGRTLGTDTQYFGPGTRLTVL.

The V call is TRBV6-1, the J call TRBJ2-3, with 8 positions matching TRBD1. The J segment lost 0 bases and the V segment lost 4 bases, leaving 6 bases of the junction unmatched. The CDR3 covers 16 residues. CDR1 is MNHNS and CDR2 is SASEGT in the germline V gene. The CDR3 DNA reads as TGTGCCAGCAGTGGTAGACAGGGGTCGAGCACAGATACGCAGTATTTT. It translates to CASSGRQGSSTDTQYF.

The CDR3 nucleotides read TGTGCCAGCAGCAGGACAGGGGTGACAGATACGCAGTATTTT. It encodes CASSRTGVTDTQYF. The chain employs TRBV6-5 and TRBJ2-3; 9 bases fit TRBD1. This CDR3 region has 14 residues. Germline trimming cut 6 bases from V and 3 bases from J; bases unmatched to any gene: 4. The germline gives CDR1 MNHEY, CDR2 SVGAGI.

The CDR3 here is CASSLLPRGGDIATNEKLFF. CDR3 nucleotides: TGTGCCAGCAGTTTACTCCCCCGGGGGGGCGACATTGCAACTAATGAAAAACTGTTTTTT. The chain combines TRBV28 with TRBJ1-4; D possibly corresponds to TRBD1 (6 bases). Germline V CDR1 and CDR2: MDHEN, SYDVKM. The CDR3 runs to 20 residues. The V gene lost 2 bases and the J gene lost 0 bases, with 22 bases spanning the gap.

The CDR3 region is CAWQGFDTEAFF. In nucleotides, the CDR3 is TGTGCCTGGCAGGGCTTTGACACTGAAGCTTTCTTT. This chain joins TRBV30 and TRBJ1-1, with D tentatively TRBD1 (5 bases). CDR1 GTSNPN and CDR2 SVGIG come from the germline V gene (reference sequence). Deletions cut 5 bases from V and 3 bases from J, with 10 bases between. This CDR3 has 12 amino acids.

V usage is TRBV5-1 and J usage is TRBJ2-3; TRBD2 aligns across 8 bases. The J segment lost 2 bases and the V segment lost 8 bases, leaving 13 bases of the junction unmatched. The length of the CDR3 is 16 residues. Germline loops: CDR1 SGHRS, CDR2 YFSETQ. The CDR3 bases are TGCGCCAGTAATGTCATTGCGGGGGGACACACAGATACGCAGTATTTT. Its protein product is CASNVIAGGHTDTQYF.

The rearrangement joins TRBV7-3 to TRBJ2-7, with TRBD1 identical over 9 bases. Germline CDR1 and CDR2: SGHTA and FQGTGA. Germline trimming cut 1 base from V and 6 bases from J; bases unmatched to any gene: 7. The CDR3 runs 15 residues. The CDR3 DNA follows: TGTGCCAGCAGCTTAAGTCCCGGGACAGGGAGCGAGCAGTACTTC. Amino acid sequence: CASSLSPGTGSEQYF.

A single count supports this clone. This rearrangement joins TRBV20-1 to TRBJ2-1; D is possibly TRBD2 (5 bases). V lost 3 bases, J lost 7 bases, and 16 bases lay in between. This CDR3 is 14 amino acids long. Germline V gene data show CDR1 as DFQATT and CDR2 as SNEGSKA (reference sequence). Here the CDR3 DNA reads TGCAGTGCTAGTCGGACTGGCAAAAAAAATGAGCAGTTCTTC. It codes for CSASRTGKKNEQFF.

There are a few counts of this clone. The chain employs TRBV6-6 and TRBJ1-2, with TRBD1 matching 12 bases. The CDR3 consists of 17 residues. The trim removed 5 bases at V and 0 bases at J, leaving 7 bases unmatched. Looked up from germline, CDR1 is MNHNY and CDR2 is SVGAGI (reference sequence). The CDR3 DNA reads as TGTGCCAGCAGTCACCGGGACAGGGGGCTCCCTAACTATGGCTACACCTTC. It translates to CASSHRDRGLPNYGYTF.

DNA of the CDR3: TGCAGCGTTGCGTTAGCGGGGGAGACAAGCACAGATACGCAGTATTTT. This translates into CSVALAGETSTDTQYF. J is TRBJ2-3 and V is TRBV29-1; 9 nucleotides match TRBD2. The CDR3 contains 16 residues. Trimming at V came to 4 bases and at J to 0 bases, leaving 8 bases not matched to a gene. Per germline, CDR1 SQVTM and CDR2 ANQGSEA.

The chain carries TRBV24-1 and TRBJ1-1; tentatively, D is TRBD1 (6 bases). CDR1 is KGHDR and CDR2 is SFDVKD in the germline V gene. The CDR3 sequence is 12 residues long. Trimming removed 9 bases at V and 1 base at J, with 8 bases between. Written as DNA, the CDR3 is TGTGCCACCCAAGGGGGGAACACTGAAGCTTTCTTT. Translated: CATQGGNTEAFF.

To note about this clone: Its ends do not fully match the called genes, so a read error is possible. The chain combines TRBV4-1 with TRBJ1-6, with 7 positions matching TRBD1. Germline V gene lookup returns CDR1 MGHRA and CDR2 YSYEKL. This CDR3 spans 14 amino acids. The CDR3 region is CASNQDRVNSPLHF. The CDR3 nucleotides are TGCGCCAGCAACCAAGACAGGGTTAATTCACCCCTCCACTTT.

J is TRBJ2-7 and V is TRBV19; no clear D. This CDR3 region has 15 residues. Germline-derived CDR1 and CDR2 are LNHDA and SQIVND (reference sequence). The V gene lost 2 bases and the J gene lost 3 bases, with 14 bases spanning the gap. CDR3 in DNA: TGTGCCAGTAGTATAATTTTTGAGGTAGGCTACGAGCAGTACTTC. Its protein is CASSIIFEVGYEQYF.

The chain combines TRBV11-2 with TRBJ2-2; 9 nucleotides line up with TRBD2. The CDR3 loop spans 15 amino acids. Looked up from germline, CDR1 is SGHAT and CDR2 is FQNNGV. Trimming cost V 5 bases and J 5 bases; bases outside gene matches: 6. CDR3 bases: TGTGCCAGCAGCCCCGGCCTAGCGGGGACCGGGGAGCTGTTTTTT. It yields the protein CASSPGLAGTGELFF.

The chain uses TRBV2 and TRBJ2-7; 8 nucleotides agree with TRBD2. This CDR3 has 17 amino acids. J was trimmed by 3 bases and V by 4 bases; bases with no gene match: 14. Germline V gene data show CDR1 as SNHLY and CDR2 as FYNNEI. The CDR3: CASSGALSGGTIYEQYF. The CDR3 DNA follows: TGTGCCAGCAGTGGGGCGTTGAGCGGGGGAACGATCTACGAGCAGTACTTC.

This clone was recorded once. V is TRBV21-1 and J is TRBJ1-2; TRBD1 reflects the table's D call only, with no check against the DNA. TRBV21-1 is deemed a pseudogene. This CDR3 region has 16 residues. CDR3 DNA sequence: TGTGCCAGCAGCTCCCCAGGGGGCGGGGGCGACTATGGCTACACCTTC. Translating it yields CASSSPGGGGDYGYTF.

The CDR3 is CASEPNRGSKYGYTF. The CDR3 DNA sequence: TGTGCCAGCGAACCGAACCGCGGGAGCAAATATGGCTACACCTTC. The genes are TRBV2 and TRBJ1-2, with D hard to call. The CDR3 is 15 residues long. The V end was cut by 8 bases, the J end by 5 bases, with 21 bases between. Germline V CDR1 and CDR2: SNHLY, FYNNEI.

The CDR3 here is CSAGTGGEQYF. CDR3 nucleotide sequence: TGCAGCGCAGGGACAGGGGGAGAGCAGTACTTC. The chain combines TRBV29-1 with TRBJ2-7; 11 bases align to TRBD1. V lost 7 bases, J lost 7 bases, and 3 bases stayed unmatched. Germline CDR1 is SQVTM and CDR2 is ANQGSEA. The CDR3 covers 11 residues.

This clone was counted between two and nine times. The genes are TRBV27 and TRBJ1-2, with 8 bases identical to TRBD1. Germline V lookup: CDR1 MNHEY, CDR2 SMNVEV (reference sequence). The CDR3 covers 14 residues. After removal of 7 bases from V and 4 bases from J, the junction contained 8 bases not matched to a gene. CDR3 sequence reads: CASKLRGHAYGYTF. CDR3 sequence (DNA): TGTGCCAGCAAACTCAGGGGGCATGCCTATGGCTACACCTTC.

The J gene is TRBJ1-2, the V gene TRBV2; TRBD1 aligns across 9 bases. The germline gives CDR1 SNHLY, CDR2 FYNNEI. There are 15 residues in the CDR3. Trimming cost V 7 bases and J 6 bases; bases outside gene matches: 12. The CDR3 reads CASTPGQGLRDGYTF. The CDR3 coding sequence is TGTGCCAGCACCCCGGGACAGGGTTTAAGGGATGGCTACACCTTC.

The gene calls are TRBV5-8 and TRBJ2-1; D is possibly TRBD2 (6 bases). The CDR3 has 16 amino acids. Germline-derived CDR1 and CDR2 are SGHTS and YDEGEE. V was cut by 0 bases and J by 2 bases, with 12 bases left in between. CDR3 amino acids: CASSLGAGLTYNEQFF. The CDR3, as DNA: TGTGCCAGCAGCTTGGGGGCGGGGCTTACCTACAATGAGCAGTTCTTC.

This chain connects TRBV18 to TRBJ2-5; D gene uncertain. The CDR3 is made up of 13 amino acids. Germline V CDR1 and CDR2: KGHSH, LQKENI. Trimming took off 3 bases at V and 3 bases at J, with 8 bases between the two ends. CDR3 nucleotide sequence: TGTGCCAGCTCACCGGTGGCCGAAGAGACCCAGTACTTC. As protein: CASSPVAEETQYF.